This T cell receptor (beta chain) was observed in a study of T cells in Graves' hyperthyroidism and ophthalmopathy. This CDR3 is 15 amino acids long. The V end lost 2 bases, the J end lost 4 bases, and 17 bases lay between the germline ends. Germline V gives CDR1 GTSNPN, CDR2 SVGIG (reference sequence). Diagnosing involved the use of clinical symptoms, serum thyroxine and TRAb, thyroid ultrasound and orbital computed tomography. RNA transcripts were the template for amplifying TCR beta CDR3 regions. The TCR CDR3 first-round RT-PCR relied on the HTBI primer set. TCRdb ran MiXCR on the multiplex PCR reads and lists one entry per CDR3 protein. Of a few hundred thousand distinct CDR3 sequences listed, less than 15% are singletons. This clonotype was counted at least ten times.

The specimen sequenced was blood. This receptor was taken from a woman aged 18-35 years with Graves' hyperthyroidism. The chain is built from TRBV30 and TRBJ2-5; D perhaps matches TRBD2 (5 bases). CDR3 sequence reads: CAWSPGGAVGETQYF. DNA for the CDR3: TGTGCCTGGAGTCCCGGCGGAGCGGTGGGAGAGACCCAGTACTTC.